Listed here are 5 T cell receptor beta chains from one sample, sequenced in a study of shared clonotypes between healthy human individuals. Naivety among CD8 cells was defined by CD45RO negativity and positive CCR7 selection, thereby excluding terminally differentiated effector memory CD45RA+ cells. Repertoires were generated with immunoSEQ multiplex PCR, while TCRdb's copy carries only in-frame clones and drops some. The sample lists about 650,000 clones, roughly 96% occurring once. Sequenced sample: naive CD8+ T cells sorted from blood. These receptors were taken from a woman aged 25 to 39 in good health.

The chain couples TRBV13 to TRBJ2-3; 13 nucleotides match TRBD2. CDR1 and CDR2 from the germline V gene are PRHDT and FYEKMQ (reference sequence). The CDR3 sequence is 16 residues long. V lost 4 bases and J lost 3; bases outside the gene matches: 4. The CDR3 DNA reads as TGTGCCAGCAGCTCCATGACTAGCGGGGGGACAGATACGCAGTATTTT. It specifies CASSSMTSGGTDTQYF. The full variable domain, in which reference TRBV13 and TRBJ2-3 provide the parts outside the CDR3, is AAGVIQSPRHLIKEKRETATLKCYPIPRHDTVYWYQQGPGQDPQFLISFYEKMQSDKGSIPDRFSAQQFSDYHSELNMSSLELGDSALYFCASSSMTSGGTDTQYFGPGTRLTVL.

This sequence joins TRBV19 and TRBJ2-7; 9 bases match TRBD1. Trimming took 8 bases from V and 0 from J; bases not matched to a gene: 5. There are 14 residues in the CDR3. The germline CDR1 and CDR2 sequences are LNHDA and SQIVND (reference sequence). The CDR3 loop reads CASADRGSSYEQYF. CDR3 DNA: TGTGCCAGTGCCGACAGGGGGAGCTCCTACGAGCAGTACTTC. The whole variable domain, remainder taken from reference TRBV19 and TRBJ2-7, is DGGITQSPKYLFRKEGQNVTLSCEQNLNHDAMYWYRQDPGQGLRLIYYSQIVNDFQKGDIAEGYSVSREKKESFPLTVTSAQKNPTAFYLCASADRGSSYEQYFGPGTRLTVT.

The gene calls are TRBV28 and TRBJ1-1; unclear D gene. V lost 2 bases, J lost 0 bases, and 16 bases lay in between. CDR1 is MDHEN, CDR2 SYDVKM, per germline. The CDR3 runs 17 residues. This CDR3 reads CASSLIPGRTMNTEAFF. The CDR3 region has the DNA TGTGCCAGCAGTTTAATCCCCGGCCGGACGATGAACACTGAAGCTTTCTTT.

The V call is TRBV7-9, the J call TRBJ1-1; the D is unclear. From germline, CDR1 is SEHNR and CDR2 FQNEAQ (reference sequence). This CDR3 comprises 14 residues. V was shortened by 1 base and J by 5 bases, with 11 bases between the two germline ends. CDR3: CASSLVAGNTEAFF. In DNA form, the CDR3 reads TGTGCCAGCAGCTTAGTGGCGGGGAATACTGAAGCTTTCTTT.

The chain has TRBV27 and TRBJ2-1, with D perhaps TRBD2 (5 bases). Germline V gene sequence: CDR1 MNHEY, CDR2 SMNVEV (reference sequence). Deletions cut 4 bases from V and 2 bases from J, with 12 bases between. The CDR3 length is 15 residues. The CDR3 sequence is CASSSTSGAYNEQFF. In nucleotides, the CDR3 is TGTGCCAGCAGTTCAACTAGTGGCGCCTACAATGAGCAGTTCTTC.